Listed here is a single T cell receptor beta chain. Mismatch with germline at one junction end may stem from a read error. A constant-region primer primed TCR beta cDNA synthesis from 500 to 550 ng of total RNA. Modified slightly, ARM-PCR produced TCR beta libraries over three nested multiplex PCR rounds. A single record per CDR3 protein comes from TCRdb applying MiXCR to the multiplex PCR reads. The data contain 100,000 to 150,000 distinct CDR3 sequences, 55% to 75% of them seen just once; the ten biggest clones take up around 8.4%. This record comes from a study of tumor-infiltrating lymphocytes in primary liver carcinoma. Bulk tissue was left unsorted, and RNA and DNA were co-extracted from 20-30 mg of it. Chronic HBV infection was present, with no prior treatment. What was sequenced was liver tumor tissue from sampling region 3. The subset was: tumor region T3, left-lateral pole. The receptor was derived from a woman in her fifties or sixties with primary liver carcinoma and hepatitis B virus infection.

The CDR3 loop reads CARSWDRVITEAFF. In nucleotides, the CDR3 is TGTGCCAGGAGCTGGGACAGGGTTATCACTGAAGCTTTCTTT. The gene calls are TRBV5-6 and TRBJ1-1; 9 positions agree with TRBD1. This CDR3 has 14 amino acids. CDR1 and CDR2 from the germline V gene are SGHDT and YYEEEE. The variable domain in full, with the rest retrieved from reference TRBV5-6 and TRBJ1-1, is DAGVTQSPTHLIKTRGQQVTLRCSPKSGHDTVSWYQQALGQGPQFIFQYYEEEERQRGNFPDRFSGHQFPNYSSELNVNALLLGDSALYLCARSWDRVITEAFFGQGTRLTVV.